A selection of T cell receptor beta chains follows, all from one sample in a study of CD8 T cells in ankylosing spondylitis. One entry per CDR3 protein results from TCRdb running MiXCR on the 5' RACE reads. The sample has about 33,000 distinct CDR3 sequences, around 10% seen once. Sample: synovial fluid, either unsorted or a sorted T cell fraction (not recorded which). The receptors originated from a male donor with ankylosing spondylitis. CDR3s include the opening cysteine and the closing phenylalanine or tryptophan. D genes are given only for firm matches. Part of the rows lack a size; the others show once, few, many or a class for expanded clones.

TRBJ2-7 TRBV7-9 14 NA many CASSSTISPSEQYF TGTGCCAGCAGCTCTACTATCAGTCCAAGCGAGCAGTACTTC
TRBJ2-5 TRBV2 14 NA many CASSVAVYQETQYF TGTGCCAGCAGTGTGGCGGTGTACCAAGAGACCCAGTACTTC
TRBJ2-6 TRBV28 18 TRBD1 NA CASSSRRQGSYGANVLTF TGTGCCAGCAGTTCGCGCAGACAGGGTTCATATGGGGCCAACGTCCTGACTTTC
TRBJ1-1 TRBV6-2/TRBV6-3 14 TRBD1 few CASSYTGENTEAFF TGTGCCAGCAGTTACACAGGGGAGAACACTGAAGCTTTCTTT
TRBJ2-7 TRBV20-1 12 NA many CSARDRNYEQYF TGCAGTGCTAGAGATCGAAACTACGAGCAGTACTTC
TRBJ2-7 TRBV10-3 15 TRBD1 NA CAIKKDRADSYEQYF TGTGCCATCAAAAAGGACAGGGCCGACTCCTACGAGCAGTACTTC
TRBJ2-7 TRBV9 15 TRBD1 many CASSPTGMETYEQYF TGTGCCAGCAGCCCGACAGGGATGGAGACCTACGAGCAGTACTTC
TRBJ2-1 TRBV28 17 NA many CASSPPGWANLYNEQFF TGTGCCAGCAGTCCCCCAGGGTGGGCAAACCTCTACAATGAGCAGTTCTTC
TRBJ2-5 TRBV29-1 12 NA NA CSVERREETQYF TGCAGCGTTGAACGCAGGGAAGAGACCCAGTACTTC
TRBJ2-1 TRBV27 13 NA NA CASSLSRVNEQFF TGTGCCAGCAGTTTGAGCAGGGTGAATGAGCAGTTCTTC
TRBJ2-7 TRBV5-1 13 TRBD1 many CASNPGQGTEQYF TGCGCCAGCAACCCCGGACAGGGAACCGAGCAGTACTTC
TRBJ2-5 TRBV7-9 13 NA many CASLSGAEETQYF TGTGCCAGCTTATCCGGCGCGGAAGAGACCCAGTACTTC
TRBJ2-1 TRBV20-1 15 NA few CSANIRRDGNNEQFF TGCAGTGCTAACATCAGGCGGGACGGTAACAATGAGCAGTTCTTC
TRBJ2-1 TRBV14 12 NA NA CASSQPGDEQFF TGTGCCAGCAGCCAACCCGGGGATGAGCAGTTCTTC
TRBJ2-6 TRBV29-1 18 TRBD1 few CSVVRAGDRGPGANVLTF TGCAGCGTGGTGAGGGCTGGGGACAGGGGGCCTGGGGCCAACGTCCTGACTTTC
TRBJ2-2 TRBV27 15 TRBD2 large CASRRLAANTGELFF TGTGCCAGCAGAAGACTAGCGGCGAACACCGGGGAGCTGTTTTTT
TRBJ2-3 TRBV27 14 TRBD2 few CASTRDYSSDTQYF TGTGCCAGCACCAGGGACTATTCATCGGATACGCAGTATTTT
TRBJ2-1 TRBV12-3/TRBV12-4 17 TRBD2 many CASSLRPAGVSYNEQFF TGTGCCAGCAGTTTACGTCCAGCGGGAGTCAGCTACAATGAGCAGTTCTTC
TRBJ2-1 TRBV4-1 15 TRBD2 many CASSPLAGGRNEQFF TGCGCCAGCAGCCCTCTAGCGGGAGGCAGGAATGAGCAGTTCTTC
TRBJ1-5 TRBV28 15 NA many CASSTGHIGDQPQHF TGTGCCAGCAGCACGGGACATATCGGGGACCAGCCCCAGCATTTT
TRBJ2-1 TRBV9 15 TRBD2 many CASSVGLAGKREQFF TGTGCCAGCAGCGTAGGCCTAGCGGGCAAACGCGAGCAGTTCTTC
TRBJ2-7 TRBV20-1 13 NA few CSAIPRFVYEQYF TGCAGTGCTATCCCTCGGTTCGTCTACGAGCAGTACTTC
TRBJ1-1 TRBV5-1 16 NA NA CASSLAGQLLNTEAFF TGCGCCAGCAGCTTGGCCGGACAGCTTTTGAACACTGAAGCTTTCTTT
TRBJ1-4 TRBV5-1 15 NA few CASSWGGSNNEKLFF TGCGCCAGCAGTTGGGGGGGGTCGAATAATGAAAAACTGTTTTTT
TRBJ2-7 TRBV20-1 11 NA NA CSGTGHTEQYF TGCAGTGGAACAGGGCATACGGAGCAGTACTTC
TRBJ2-3 TRBV15 17 TRBD2 many CATSRPKGLASTDTQYF TGTGCCACCAGCAGACCCAAGGGACTAGCGTCCACAGATACGCAGTATTTT
TRBJ1-3 TRBV4-3 17 TRBD1 many CASSLHSRDRPGNTIYF TGCGCCAGCAGCCTACACTCCCGGGACAGACCTGGAAACACCATATATTTT
TRBJ1-1 TRBV20-1 11 NA many CSVTPGIEAFF TGCAGTGTCACGCCAGGGATTGAAGCTTTCTTT
TRBJ1-4 TRBV27 13 NA few CASSGMGPEKLFF TGTGCCAGCAGTGGAATGGGACCTGAAAAACTGTTTTTT
TRBJ2-7 TRBV6-1 11 NA NA CASMALGEQYF TGTGCCAGCATGGCCCTGGGGGAGCAGTACTTC
TRBJ1-2 TRBV29-1 11 NA NA CSVEDGYGYTF TGCAGCGTTGAAGATGGGTATGGCTACACCTTC
TRBJ1-3 TRBV7-2 15 TRBD1 few CASSSPRTGKDTIYF TGTGCCAGCAGCTCCCCCAGGACAGGGAAGGACACCATATATTTT
TRBJ1-4 TRBV29-1 16 NA many CSVEERDTGVNEKLFF TGCAGCGTTGAAGAAAGGGACACAGGAGTTAATGAAAAACTGTTTTTT
TRBJ2-1 TRBV6-5 16 NA medium-sized CASSYTPASRYNEQFF TGTGCCAGCAGTTACACTCCGGCGAGCCGCTACAATGAGCAGTTCTTC
TRBJ1-1 TRBV3-1 14 NA NA CASSQLTGGTEAFF TGTGCCAGCAGCCAACTGACAGGAGGCACTGAAGCTTTCTTT
TRBJ1-4 TRBV12-3/TRBV12-4 14 TRBD1 NA CASSLMAGGEKLFF TGTGCCAGCAGTTTGATGGCAGGGGGGGAAAAACTGTTTTTT
TRBJ1-5 TRBV7-8 14 NA many CASSFLGSNQPQHF TGTGCCAGCAGCTTCCTTGGTAGCAATCAGCCCCAGCATTTT
TRBJ2-4 TRBV28 15 NA few CASRSPQRAKNIQYF TGTGCCAGCAGATCCCCCCAGAGGGCCAAAAACATTCAGTACTTC
TRBJ2-3 TRBV29-1 15 TRBD2 NA CSVVAASGSPDTQYF TGCAGCGTTGTGGCGGCTAGCGGGAGTCCAGATACGCAGTATTTT
TRBJ2-6 TRBV2 15 NA few CASSDPFSGANVLTF TGTGCCAGCAGCGACCCTTTCTCTGGGGCCAACGTCCTGACTTTC
TRBJ1-2 TRBV30 12 NA NA CAWRARGYGYTF TGTGCCTGGAGGGCCAGAGGCTATGGCTACACCTTC
TRBJ1-5 TRBV6-2/TRBV6-3 13 NA few CASRDSDNQPQHF TGTGCCAGCAGGGACTCAGACAATCAGCCCCAGCATTTT
TRBJ2-4 TRBV20-1 16 NA many CSASIWPRGTKNIQYF TGCAGTGCTTCTATCTGGCCCCGGGGAACCAAAAACATTCAGTACTTC
TRBJ2-7 TRBV4-2 15 NA many CASSQARDDDYEQYF TGTGCCAGCAGCCAAGCCCGGGACGACGACTACGAGCAGTACTTC
TRBJ2-7 TRBV20-1 14 TRBD2 few CSAREAGVGYEQYF TGCAGTGCTAGAGAAGCGGGAGTAGGCTACGAGCAGTACTTC
TRBJ2-5 TRBV12-3/TRBV12-4 13 TRBD1 NA CASSRGGRETQYF TGTGCCAGCAGTAGAGGGGGCAGAGAGACCCAGTACTTC
TRBJ1-2 TRBV7-9 14 TRBD1 many CASSPGTENYGYTF TGTGCCAGCAGCCCCGGGACAGAGAACTATGGCTACACCTTC
TRBJ2-5 TRBV7-3 14 NA NA CASSLDNSQETQYF TGTGCCAGCAGCTTAGATAACAGTCAAGAGACCCAGTACTTC
TRBJ2-2 TRBV28 16 TRBD2 few CASSFWGSGGTGELFF TGTGCCAGCAGTTTCTGGGGTAGCGGGGGCACCGGGGAGCTGTTTTTT
TRBJ2-1 TRBV5-1 13 NA medium-sized CASSRDNHIEQFF TGCGCCAGCAGTCGGGACAACCACATTGAGCAGTTCTTC
TRBJ2-7 TRBV25-1 13 TRBD1 few CASGDRGRSEQYF TGTGCCAGCGGCGACAGGGGGCGGTCCGAGCAGTACTTC
TRBJ2-5 TRBV20-1 11 NA NA CSAPHGGTQYF TGCAGTGCTCCCCACGGGGGGACCCAGTACTTC
TRBJ1-3 TRBV29-1 16 NA many CSVRGERGISGNTIYF TGCAGCGTTCGGGGGGAGAGAGGGATCTCTGGAAACACCATATATTTT
TRBJ2-2 TRBV2 13 NA few CASSRQMPGELFF TGTGCCAGCAGTCGACAGATGCCCGGGGAGCTGTTTTTT
TRBJ2-1 TRBV11-2 11 NA many CASSEPGLVLF TGTGCCAGCAGCGAACCGGGACTTGTTCTCTTC